This T cell receptor (beta chain) is drawn from a study of T cell repertoires in cytomegalovirus infection (dated by TCRdb to between 2017 and 2020). Describing the broader study: The HLA type of each donor mattered for the analysis, because public TCR beta signatures pointed to carriage of CMV infection along with the matching HLA type.

Instrument on record: Illumina HiSeq 1500. TCRdb reworked the public reads: Q25 trimming with fastp, MiXCR clone assembly, productive beta chains retained. Rows with a matching CDR3 protein are joined into one entry that keeps the most common DNA and genes. The sample has 450,000 to 650,000 distinct CDR3 sequences on record, approximately 25% of them singletons. In total, the top ten clones hold roughly 13% of the sample. Concerning this clonotype: Its antigen specificity is not known. Base qualities were left out, and no much larger clone turns up one base away.

What the work shows at the level of the full study, not this receptor alone: In both this cohort and an independent cohort of approximately 350 donors, the cumulative frequency of public TCR beta family members distinguished carriers of CMV infection plus the relevant HLA type. In the ex vivo response, HLA-C-restricted CMV-specific TCR beta clonotypes were dominant, and in two of eight donors the single most frequent clonotype came from this HLA-C-restricted group.

Trimming removed 7 bases from V and 1 base from J, leaving 14 bases between the germline ends. The germline V gene specifies SQVTM as CDR1 and ANQGSEA as CDR2. The CDR3 goes from the cysteine to the phenylalanine over 13 residues. The kept DNA is CDR3 alone, 39 bases in frame from the first base. Here the chain combines TRBV29-1 and TRBJ2-7; a confident D gene designation cannot be given. This TCR derives from a human donor in good health (CMV status not recorded). Some clones in this sample may be carry-over from other donors' samples. The specimen sequenced was PBMCs. The DNA sequence is TGCAGCGCTTTGGGGTACGCTTCCTACGAGCAGTACTTC. This gives the protein CSALGYASYEQYF.